These 14 T cell receptor beta chains were all obtained from the same sample, sequenced in a study of control samples from healthy donors and cancer patients. Assay used: immunoSEQ multiplex PCR; TCRdb lists only in-frame clones, some missing. The sample lists approximately 86,000 clones; approximately 95% were seen once. Sequencing was done on a sample of blood. These receptors all stem from a woman aged 25 to 39 in good health.

This clone was picked up one time. The V and J genes are TRBV5-8 and TRBJ2-2, with 8 bases aligning to TRBD2. V shed 0 bases, J shed 1 base, and the junction held 5 bases outside the gene matches. CDR1 is SGHTS, CDR2 YDEGEE, per germline. The CDR3 is 17 amino acids. DNA for the CDR3: TGTGCCAGCAGCTTGGCGGGAGGGGTCGAGAACACCGGGGAGCTGTTTTTT. Protein product: CASSLAGGVENTGELFF. The full variable domain, its missing parts supplied by reference TRBV5-8 and TRBJ2-2, is EAGVTQSPTHLIKTRGQQATLRCSPISGHTSVYWYQQALGLGLQFLLWYDEGEERNRGNFPPRFSGRQFPNYSSELNVNALELEDSALYLCASSLAGGVENTGELFFGEGSRLTVL.

This chain joins TRBV29-1 and TRBJ2-7, with D perhaps TRBD1 (5 bases). V was cut by 4 bases and J by 5 bases, with 12 bases left in between. The germline V gene has CDR1 SQVTM and CDR2 ANQGSEA. This CDR3 contains 12 residues. The chain's CDR3 is CSVARAFDEQYF. The CDR3 nucleotides are TGCAGCGTTGCCAGGGCCTTCGACGAGCAGTACTTC.

V is TRBV3-1 (or the pseudogene TRBV3-2) and J is TRBJ2-7; D remains ambiguous. Germline loops: CDR1 LGHDT, CDR2 YNNKEL (reference sequence). Trimming shortened V by 1 base and J by 3 bases, and 13 bases separated the two germline ends. The CDR3 consists of 15 residues. The DNA for the CDR3 is TGTGCCAGCAGCCAAGTTTTCACCCAAAACTACGAGCAGTACTTC. It is translated as CASSQVFTQNYEQYF.

This chain joins TRBV19 and TRBJ1-5; D is ambiguous. V shed 1 base and J shed 0 bases, with 7 bases lying between them. Germline loops: CDR1 LNHDA, CDR2 SQIVND (reference sequence). This CDR3 is 15 amino acids long. In DNA form, the CDR3 reads TGTGCCAGTAGTATAGGCAGTTATAGCAATCAGCCCCAGCATTTT. Translation gives CASSIGSYSNQPQHF.

This clone appeared once. The chain uses TRBV24-1 and TRBJ2-1, with TRBD1 as a possible D gene (6 bases). Trimming cost V 3 bases and J 2 bases, with 10 bases left between them. The CDR3 totals 15 residues. Germline CDR1 reads KGHDR; CDR2 reads SFDVKD. The CDR3 sequence: CATSDPGEPYNEQFF. The CDR3 nucleotides read TGTGCCACCAGTGATCCAGGGGAACCCTACAATGAGCAGTTCTTC.

The chain combines TRBV2 with TRBJ1-2; D gene ambiguous. This CDR3 contains 14 residues. V was clipped by 7 bases and J by 2 bases, with 14 bases between them. Germline V gene sequence: CDR1 SNHLY, CDR2 FYNNEI. DNA for the CDR3: TGTGCCAGCACACGGGCAGGCGAAAACTATGGCTACACCTTC. Translating it yields CASTRAGENYGYTF.

The chain has TRBV7-9 and TRBJ2-3; D might be TRBD1 (6 bases). With 8 bases removed from V and 3 bases from J, the gap between germline ends came to 15 bases. The CDR3 contains 14 residues. Germline CDR1 is SEHNR and CDR2 is FQNEAQ (reference sequence). CDR3 protein: CASGFRGYTDTQYF. Here the CDR3 DNA reads TGTGCCAGCGGATTCAGGGGTTATACAGATACGCAGTATTTT.

The sample holds one count of this clone. The V call is TRBV7-3, the J call TRBJ2-1; D uncertain. V lost 1 base and J lost 2, with 9 bases in between. The CDR3 spans 15 residues. Germline CDR1 SGHTA, CDR2 FQGTGA. This CDR3 reads CASSLNGPPYNEQFF. CDR3 bases: TGTGCCAGCAGCTTAAATGGCCCCCCCTACAATGAGCAGTTCTTC.

This clone was seen a handful of times. This rearrangement joins TRBV2 to TRBJ2-6; D gene ambiguous. Germline V lookup: CDR1 SNHLY, CDR2 FYNNEI. The CDR3 extends over 16 amino acids. Trimming took off 1 base at V and 0 bases at J, with 7 bases between the two ends. The chain's CDR3 is CASSEGQHSGANVLTF. Here the CDR3 DNA reads TGTGCCAGCAGTGAAGGGCAGCACTCTGGGGCCAACGTCCTGACTTTC. Combining the CDR3 with reference TRBV2 and TRBJ2-6 gives the whole variable domain EPEVTQTPSHQVTQMGQEVILRCVPISNHLYFYWYRQILGQKVEFLVSFYNNEISEKSEIFDDQFSVERPDGSNFTLKIRSTKLEDSAMYFCASSEGQHSGANVLTFGAGSRLTVL.

A note on this clone: Germline and junction disagree at one end, which may indicate a read error. The rearrangement joins TRBV5-1 to TRBJ1-2; D is uncertain. The germline V gene encodes CDR1 SGHRS and CDR2 YFSETQ. The CDR3 contains 13 residues. CDR3 in amino acids: CASSPTSYYSYTF. CDR3 bases: TGCGCCAGCAGCCCGACGTCATACTATAGCTACACCTTC. Full variable domain (remainder filled in from reference TRBV5-1 and TRBJ1-2): KAGVTQTPRYLIKTRGQQVTLSCSPISGHRSVSWYQQTPGQGLQFLFEYFSETQRNKGNFPGRFSGRQFSNSRSEMNVSTLELGDSALYLCASSPTSYYSYTFGSGTRLTVV.

The V gene is TRBV30, the J gene TRBJ1-3; D is unclear. Germline CDR1 GTSNPN, CDR2 SVGIG (reference sequence). The length of the CDR3 is 14 residues. The ends were cut back, 3 bases at V and 0 bases at J, with 9 bases in the middle. In DNA, the CDR3 is TGTGCCTGGAGACGACGGGACTCTGGAAACACCATATATTTT. Amino acid sequence: CAWRRRDSGNTIYF.

This clone was seen just once. V gene TRBV30 combines with J gene TRBJ1-4; perhaps TRBD1 as D (5 bases). Per the germline V gene, CDR1 is GTSNPN and CDR2 is SVGIG (reference sequence). The CDR3 totals 16 residues. Trimming shortened V by 2 bases and J by 10 bases, and 23 bases separated the two germline ends. CDR3 DNA: TGTGCCTGGAGTACCAATTTCCAGGCAGGGTCGAGAAAACTGTTTTTT. It is translated as CAWSTNFQAGSRKLFF.

The chain combines TRBV4-1 with TRBJ2-7, with 9 bases matching TRBD2. Germline values: CDR1 MGHRA, CDR2 YSYEKL. Losses at the gene ends were 2 bases for V and 3 bases for J; bases not matched to a gene: 8. The CDR3 totals 16 residues. CDR3 residues: CASSQPLAGRHYEQYF. The CDR3 nucleotides read TGCGCCAGCAGCCAACCGCTAGCGGGAAGACACTACGAGCAGTACTTC.

This chain joins TRBV4-1 and TRBJ2-7; D is possibly TRBD2 (6 bases). The germline gives CDR1 MGHRA, CDR2 YSYEKL. V shed 0 bases and J shed 3 bases, with 24 bases lying between them. This CDR3 region has 19 residues. CDR3 amino acids: CASSQEGGGDGGFLYEQYF. DNA for the CDR3: TGCGCCAGCAGCCAAGAAGGCGGCGGAGACGGGGGTTTCCTCTACGAGCAGTACTTC.